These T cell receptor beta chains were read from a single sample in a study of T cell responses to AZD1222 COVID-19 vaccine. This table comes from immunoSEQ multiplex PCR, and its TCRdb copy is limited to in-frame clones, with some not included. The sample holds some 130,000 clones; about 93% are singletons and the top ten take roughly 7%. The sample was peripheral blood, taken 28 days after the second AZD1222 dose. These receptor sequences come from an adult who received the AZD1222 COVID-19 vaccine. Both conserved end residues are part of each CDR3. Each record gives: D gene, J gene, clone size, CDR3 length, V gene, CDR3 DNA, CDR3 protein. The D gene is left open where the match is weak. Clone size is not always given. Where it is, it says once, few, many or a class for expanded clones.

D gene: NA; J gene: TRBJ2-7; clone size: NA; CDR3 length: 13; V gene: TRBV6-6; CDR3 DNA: TGTGCCAGCGGAAACAGGTTCTCCTACGAGCAGTACTTC; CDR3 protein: CASGNRFSYEQYF
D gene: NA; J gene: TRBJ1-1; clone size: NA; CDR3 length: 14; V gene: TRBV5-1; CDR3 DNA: TGCGCCAGCAGCTTGGAGGGGTGGAACACTGAAGCTTTCTTT; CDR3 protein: CASSLEGWNTEAFF
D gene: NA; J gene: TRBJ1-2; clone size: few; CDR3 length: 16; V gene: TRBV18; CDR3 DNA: TGTGCCAGCTCACCTCGACAGAGCAGTATCAACTATGGCTACACCTTC; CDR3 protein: CASSPRQSSINYGYTF
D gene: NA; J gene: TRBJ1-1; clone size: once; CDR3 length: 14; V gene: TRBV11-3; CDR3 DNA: TGTGCCAGCAGCTTTCGCGGCCCCAACACTGAAGCTTTCTTT; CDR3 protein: CASSFRGPNTEAFF
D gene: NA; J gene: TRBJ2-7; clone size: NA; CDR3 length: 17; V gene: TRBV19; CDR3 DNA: TGTGCCAGTAGTACCTTTAGAGACAACCCTCGGTCCTACGAGCAGTACTTC; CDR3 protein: CASSTFRDNPRSYEQYF
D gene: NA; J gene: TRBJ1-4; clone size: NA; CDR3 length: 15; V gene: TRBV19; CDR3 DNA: TGTGCCAGTAGGCCCCGGGATCCCCGCGTAGGAAAACTGTTTTTT; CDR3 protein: CASRPRDPRVGKLFF
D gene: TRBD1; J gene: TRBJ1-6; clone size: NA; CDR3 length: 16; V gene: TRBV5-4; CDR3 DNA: TGTGCCAGCAGCTTGGGGGGCAGGGGGGAGAATTCACCCCTCCACTTT; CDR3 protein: CASSLGGRGENSPLHF
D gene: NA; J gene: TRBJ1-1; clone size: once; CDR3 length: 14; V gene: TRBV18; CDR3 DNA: TGTGCCAGCTCATCCGGTGCGGCTAACACTGAAGCTTTCTTT; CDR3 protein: CASSSGAANTEAFF
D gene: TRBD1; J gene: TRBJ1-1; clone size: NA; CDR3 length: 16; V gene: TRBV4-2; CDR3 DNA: TGTGCCAGCAGCCCTACTACAGGGGAGAGGGACACTGAAGCTTTCTTT; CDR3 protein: CASSPTTGERDTEAFF
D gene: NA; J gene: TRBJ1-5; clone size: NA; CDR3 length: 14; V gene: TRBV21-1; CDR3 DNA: TGTGCCAGCAGCAAAGGACAGGCGAATCAGCCCCAGCATTTT; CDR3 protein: CASSKGQANQPQHF
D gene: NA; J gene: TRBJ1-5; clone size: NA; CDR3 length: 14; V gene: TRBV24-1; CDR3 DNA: TGTGCCACCAGTGATGGGACCAAAGCACAGCCCCAGCATTTT; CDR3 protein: CATSDGTKAQPQHF
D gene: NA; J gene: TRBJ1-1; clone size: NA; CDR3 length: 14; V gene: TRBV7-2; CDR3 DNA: TGTGCCAGCAGCTTGGAGGCCTTACACACTGAAGCTTTCTTT; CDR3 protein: CASSLEALHTEAFF
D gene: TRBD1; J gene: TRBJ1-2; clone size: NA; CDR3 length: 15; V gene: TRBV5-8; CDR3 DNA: TGTGCCAGCAGCATACGGGGGGGACAGATCTATGGCTACACCTTC; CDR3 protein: CASSIRGGQIYGYTF
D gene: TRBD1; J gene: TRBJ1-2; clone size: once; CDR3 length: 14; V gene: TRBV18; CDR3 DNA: TGTGCCAGCTCACCAGGGGACAGCTCACCGGGCTACACCTTC; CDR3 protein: CASSPGDSSPGYTF
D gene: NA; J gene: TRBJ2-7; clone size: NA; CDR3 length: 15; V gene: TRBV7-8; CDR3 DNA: TGTGCCAGCAGCTTAGTGCCAGGGTTAAGGTACGAGCAGTACTTC; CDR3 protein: CASSLVPGLRYEQYF
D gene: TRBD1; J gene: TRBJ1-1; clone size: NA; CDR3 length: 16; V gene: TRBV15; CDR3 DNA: TGTGCCACCAGCAGAGATCGTCCGGGACAGGCGATTGAAGCTTTCTTT; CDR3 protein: CATSRDRPGQAIEAFF
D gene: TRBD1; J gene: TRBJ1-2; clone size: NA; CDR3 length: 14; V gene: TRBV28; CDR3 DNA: TGTGCCAGCAGCCCGGAGGACAGGGTGTATGGCTACACCTTC; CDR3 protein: CASSPEDRVYGYTF
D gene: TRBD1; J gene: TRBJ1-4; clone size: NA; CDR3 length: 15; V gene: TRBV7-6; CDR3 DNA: TGTGCCAGCAGCTTAGCACAGGGGCTTAATGAAAAACTGTTTTTT; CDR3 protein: CASSLAQGLNEKLFF
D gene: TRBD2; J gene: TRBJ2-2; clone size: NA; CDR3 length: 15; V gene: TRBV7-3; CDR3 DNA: TGTGCCAGCAGCATAGCGGGGTCTCCCGCCGGGGAGCTGTTTTTT; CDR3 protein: CASSIAGSPAGELFF
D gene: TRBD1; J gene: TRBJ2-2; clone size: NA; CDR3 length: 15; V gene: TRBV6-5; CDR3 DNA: TGTGCCAGCACTCGAACCCCGGGACAGGGAGGGGAGCTGTTTTTT; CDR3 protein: CASTRTPGQGGELFF
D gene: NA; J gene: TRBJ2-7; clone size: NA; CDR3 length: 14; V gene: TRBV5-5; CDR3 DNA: TGTGCCAGCAGCTTGGGGCCGACTAATTACGAGCAGTACTTC; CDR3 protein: CASSLGPTNYEQYF
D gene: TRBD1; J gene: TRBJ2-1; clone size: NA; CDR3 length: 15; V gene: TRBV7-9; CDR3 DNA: TGTGCCAGCAGCATCGGGACAGGGGACCCCCGTGAGCAGTTCTTC; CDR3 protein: CASSIGTGDPREQFF
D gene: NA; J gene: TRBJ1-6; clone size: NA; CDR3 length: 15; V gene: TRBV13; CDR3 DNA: TGTGCCAGCAGCCAAGACGGGACATCGCGTTCACCCCTCCACTTT; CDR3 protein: CASSQDGTSRSPLHF
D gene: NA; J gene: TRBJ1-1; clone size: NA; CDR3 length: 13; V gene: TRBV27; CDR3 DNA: TGTGCCAGCAGTTTCTTTTATAGCGGGGAAGCTTTCTTT; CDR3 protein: CASSFFYSGEAFF
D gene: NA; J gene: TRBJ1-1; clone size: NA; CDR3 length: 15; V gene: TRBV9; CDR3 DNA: TGTGCCAGCAGCGTAGGGGACCAGGGAAGGGCTGAAGCTTTCTTT; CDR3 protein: CASSVGDQGRAEAFF
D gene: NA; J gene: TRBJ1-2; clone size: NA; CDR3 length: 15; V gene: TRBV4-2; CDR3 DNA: TGTGCCAGCAGCCAAGAAAGGGGGGGCAACTATGGCTACACCTTC; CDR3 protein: CASSQERGGNYGYTF
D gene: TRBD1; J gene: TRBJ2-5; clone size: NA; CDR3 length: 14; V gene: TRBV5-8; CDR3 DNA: TGTGCCAGCAGCTCGACAGGGATGGAGGAGACCCAGTACTTC; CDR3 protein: CASSSTGMEETQYF
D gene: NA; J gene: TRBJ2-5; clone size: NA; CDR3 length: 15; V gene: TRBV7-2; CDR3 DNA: TGTGCCAGCAGCTTCTGGGCGGGGACCGAAAAGACCCAGTACTTC; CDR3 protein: CASSFWAGTEKTQYF
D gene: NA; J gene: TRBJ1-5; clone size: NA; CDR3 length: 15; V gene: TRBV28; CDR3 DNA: TGTGCCAGCAACGGGGGTGGGGTTACCAATCAGCCCCAGCATTTT; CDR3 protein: CASNGGGVTNQPQHF
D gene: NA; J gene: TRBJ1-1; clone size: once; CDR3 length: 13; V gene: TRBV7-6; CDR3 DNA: TGTGCCAGCAGCTTTTCGAGGAACACTGAAGCTTTCTTT; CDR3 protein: CASSFSRNTEAFF
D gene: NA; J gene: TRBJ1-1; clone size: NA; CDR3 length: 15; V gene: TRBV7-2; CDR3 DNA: TGTGCCAGCAGCTTATCGGTCGGGTTGTACACTGAAGCTTTCTTT; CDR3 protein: CASSLSVGLYTEAFF
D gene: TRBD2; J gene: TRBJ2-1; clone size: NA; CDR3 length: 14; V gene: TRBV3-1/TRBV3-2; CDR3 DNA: TGTGCCAGCGGGACTAGGGGGACCTACAATGAGCAGTTCTTC; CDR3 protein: CASGTRGTYNEQFF
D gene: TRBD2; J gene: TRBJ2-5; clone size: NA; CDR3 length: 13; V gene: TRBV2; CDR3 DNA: TGTGCCAGCACGGGGGGGTACCAAGAGACCCAGTACTTC; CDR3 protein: CASTGGYQETQYF
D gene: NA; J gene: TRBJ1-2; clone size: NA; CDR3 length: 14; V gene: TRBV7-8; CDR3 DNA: TGTGCCAGCAGCTTCAAGGAGGCCTTCTATGGCTACACCTTC; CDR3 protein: CASSFKEAFYGYTF
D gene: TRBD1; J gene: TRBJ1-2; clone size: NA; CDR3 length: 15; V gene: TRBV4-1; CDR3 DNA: TGCGCCAGCAGCCAAGAGACAGGGAGGAGGAAGGGCTACACCTTC; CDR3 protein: CASSQETGRRKGYTF
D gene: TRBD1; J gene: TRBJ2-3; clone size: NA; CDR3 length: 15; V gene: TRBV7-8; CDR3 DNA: TGTGCCAGCACCCTAAATAGGGGGCCCACAGATACGCAGTATTTT; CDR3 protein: CASTLNRGPTDTQYF
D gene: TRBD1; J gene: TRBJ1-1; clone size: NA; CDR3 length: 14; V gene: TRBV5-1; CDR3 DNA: TGCGCCAGCAGCCGGGACAGGGGGAACACTGAAGCTTTCTTT; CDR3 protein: CASSRDRGNTEAFF
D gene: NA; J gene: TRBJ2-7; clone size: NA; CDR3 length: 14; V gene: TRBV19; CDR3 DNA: TGTGCCAGTAGGGTGACGGAGAGCTCCTACGAGCAGTACTTC; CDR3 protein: CASRVTESSYEQYF
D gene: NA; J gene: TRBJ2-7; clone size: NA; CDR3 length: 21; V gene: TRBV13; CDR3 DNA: TGTGCCAGCAGCTTAGCCGGGCTCGTACCCCCAGACAGCCTAAGGGGGTACGAGCAGTACTTC; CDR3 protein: CASSLAGLVPPDSLRGYEQYF
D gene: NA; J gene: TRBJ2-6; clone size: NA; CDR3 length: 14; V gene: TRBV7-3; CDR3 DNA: TGTGCCAGCAGCCCGGCTGCTGGGGCCAACGTCCTGACTTTC; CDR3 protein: CASSPAAGANVLTF
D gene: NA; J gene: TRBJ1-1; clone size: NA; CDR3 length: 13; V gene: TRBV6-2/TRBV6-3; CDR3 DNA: TGTGCCAGCAGTTACTTAAGGACAGTTGGTGCTTTCTTT; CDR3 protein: CASSYLRTVGAFF
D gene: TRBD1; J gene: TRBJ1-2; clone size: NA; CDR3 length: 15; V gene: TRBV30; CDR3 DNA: TGTGCCTGGAACAAGGGACAGGGGCCCCTCTATGGCTACACCTTC; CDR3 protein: CAWNKGQGPLYGYTF
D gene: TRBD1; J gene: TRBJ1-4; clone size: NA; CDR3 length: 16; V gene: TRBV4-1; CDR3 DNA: TGCGCCAGCAGCCAATCCGGTGGGACAGGGAATGAAAAACTGTTTTTT; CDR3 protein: CASSQSGGTGNEKLFF
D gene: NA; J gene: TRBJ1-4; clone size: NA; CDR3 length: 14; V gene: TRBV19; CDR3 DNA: TGTGCCAGTAGTATTGTCGGGATTTCTGAAAAACTGTTTTTT; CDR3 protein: CASSIVGISEKLFF
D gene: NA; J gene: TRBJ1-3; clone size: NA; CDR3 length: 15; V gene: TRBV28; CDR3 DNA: TGTGCCAGCAGTCTTGACAGACTCTCTGGAAACACCATATATTTT; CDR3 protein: CASSLDRLSGNTIYF
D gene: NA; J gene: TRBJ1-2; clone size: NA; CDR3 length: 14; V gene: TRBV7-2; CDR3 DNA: TGTGCCAGCAGCTTAGTTGTGTCAGGGTATGGCTACACCTTC; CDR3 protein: CASSLVVSGYGYTF
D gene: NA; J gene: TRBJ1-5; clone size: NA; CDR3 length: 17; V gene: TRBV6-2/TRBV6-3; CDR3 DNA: TGTGCCAGCAGTTACATGGGGCCTCTAAGCGGCAATCAGCCCCAGCATTTT; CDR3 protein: CASSYMGPLSGNQPQHF
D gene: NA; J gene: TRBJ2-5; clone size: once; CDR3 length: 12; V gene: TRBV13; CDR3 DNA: TGTGCCAGCAGCCCCCGCCAAGAGACCCAGTACTTC; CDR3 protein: CASSPRQETQYF
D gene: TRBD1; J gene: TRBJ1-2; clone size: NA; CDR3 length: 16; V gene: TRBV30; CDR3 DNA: TGTGCCTGGAGTGTACGAGGATTACAGGGGGCGGGTGGCTACACCTTC; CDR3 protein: CAWSVRGLQGAGGYTF
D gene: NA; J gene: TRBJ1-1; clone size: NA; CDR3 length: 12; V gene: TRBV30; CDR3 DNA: TGTGCCTGGAGTGCTAGTGGCACTGAAGCTTTCTTT; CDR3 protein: CAWSASGTEAFF